This TCR beta chain emerged from a study of blood T cell repertoires in COVID-19. Study overall: Samples representing acute and convalescent COVID-19 were sourced from the United States, Italy and Spain.

Residents of 24 US areas, aged roughly 18 to 95 years, made up the participants. The recovered donors of Cohort 3 showed two negative PCRs, clearance, or symptom resolution. Per the original methods: Amplifying reference gene primers gave estimates of nucleated cell counts. Profiled with immunoSEQ multiplex PCR; TCRdb holds only in-frame clones, not every one. V, J and clone size were drawn from that table, and D and trimming were deduced from the DNA. In the table there are hundreds of thousands of clones, around nine tenths of which are singletons. The trim removed 4 bases at V and 3 bases at J, leaving 6 bases unmatched. The CDR3 is 16 amino acids. Germline-derived CDR1 and CDR2 are LNHDA and SQIVND (reference sequence). This clone showed up just once.

Sequenced input: PBMCs or T cells enriched from blood (not recorded which). The V call is TRBV19, the J call TRBJ2-3; 11 positions agree with TRBD2. The sequence was collected from a woman aged 45-65 years who had recovered from COVID-19. CDR3 amino acids: CASSNLAGGRTDTQYF. The CDR3 DNA is TGTGCCAGTAGTAACTTAGCGGGAGGGCGGACAGATACGCAGTATTTT. Supplemented by reference TRBV19 and TRBJ2-3, the full variable domain reads DGGITQSPKYLFRKEGQNVTLSCEQNLNHDAMYWYRQDPGQGLRLIYYSQIVNDFQKGDIAEGYSVSREKKESFPLTVTSAQKNPTAFYLCASSNLAGGRTDTQYFGPGTRLTVL.